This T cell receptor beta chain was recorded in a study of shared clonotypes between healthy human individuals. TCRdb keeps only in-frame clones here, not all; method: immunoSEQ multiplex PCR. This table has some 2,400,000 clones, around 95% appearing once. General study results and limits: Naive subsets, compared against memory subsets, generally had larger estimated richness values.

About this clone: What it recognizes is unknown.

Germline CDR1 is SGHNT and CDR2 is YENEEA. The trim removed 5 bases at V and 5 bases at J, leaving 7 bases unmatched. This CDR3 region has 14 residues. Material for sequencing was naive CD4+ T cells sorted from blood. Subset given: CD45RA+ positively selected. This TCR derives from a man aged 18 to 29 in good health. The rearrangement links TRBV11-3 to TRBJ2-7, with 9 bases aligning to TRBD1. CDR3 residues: CASSPGQGQDEQYF. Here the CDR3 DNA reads TGTGCCAGCAGCCCGGGACAGGGTCAGGACGAGCAGTACTTC. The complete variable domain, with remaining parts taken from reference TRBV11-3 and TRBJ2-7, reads EAGVVQSPRYKIIEKKQPVAFWCNPISGHNTLYWYLQNLGQGPELLIRYENEEAVDDSQLPKDRFSAERLKGVDSTLKIQPAELGDSAVYLCASSPGQGQDEQYFGPGTRLTVT.